These 11 T cell receptor beta chains originate from one sample sequenced in a study of shared clonotypes between healthy human individuals. Sequencing used immunoSEQ multiplex PCR; TCRdb keeps in-frame clones, though not all of them. The data show 470,000 or so clones, roughly 80% seen once. Sequenced input: PBMCs. The receptors come from a woman aged 40 to 55 in good health. Some clones in this sample may be carry-over from other donors' samples.

V and J are TRBV2 and TRBJ1-6, with D uncertain. CDR3 length: 12 amino acids. Germline values: CDR1 SNHLY, CDR2 FYNNEI. Trimming cost V 6 bases and J 6 bases, with 6 bases left between them. CDR3 protein: CASRASNSPLHF. Written as DNA, the CDR3 is TGTGCCAGCAGGGCAAGTAATTCACCCCTCCACTTT. Full variable domain (rest looked up from reference TRBV2 and TRBJ1-6): EPEVTQTPSHQVTQMGQEVILRCVPISNHLYFYWYRQILGQKVEFLVSFYNNEISEKSEIFDDQFSVERPDGSNFTLKIRSTKLEDSAMYFCASRASNSPLHFGNGTRLTVT.

In its sample, this clone was seen a few times. V gene TRBV29-1 combines with J gene TRBJ1-3; D possibly corresponds to TRBD1 (5 bases). Trimming took 7 bases from V and 3 from J, leaving 19 bases between them. Germline CDR1 reads SQVTM; CDR2 reads ANQGSEA. This CDR3 has 15 amino acids. CDR3 sequence (DNA): TGCAGCGCACGCCCTACTGGGGACGATGGAAACACCATATATTTT. Translated: CSARPTGDDGNTIYF.

The chain couples TRBV18 to TRBJ1-3; 7 nucleotides line up with TRBD2. The end of the DNA fits TRBJ2-2 better, so the J call may be wrong. The CDR3 is 16 amino acids. Germline values: CDR1 KGHSH, CDR2 LQKENI. For the CDR3, the DNA is TGTGCCAGCTCACTCGGTGGCGGGAGTATCACCGGGGAGCTGTTTTTT. Encoded protein: CASSLGGGSITGELFF.

The rearrangement joins TRBV30 to TRBJ2-1; 9 bases are a match to TRBD2. This CDR3 is built from 14 residues. V lost 2 bases, J lost 6 bases, and 5 bases stayed unmatched. CDR1 is GTSNPN, CDR2 SVGIG, per germline (reference sequence). DNA of the CDR3: TGTGCCTGGAGTCCGGGACTAGCTTTCAATGAGCAGTTCTTC. It translates to CAWSPGLAFNEQFF.

The rearrangement links TRBV11-2 to TRBJ2-1; the D gene is possibly TRBD2 (5 bases). V gave up 3 bases and J gave up 4 bases, with 10 bases separating them. CDR1 is SGHAT, CDR2 FQNNGV, per germline. The CDR3 is 14 residues long. The CDR3 DNA reads as TGTGCCAGCAGCTTCGGACTCTCTTACAATGAGCAGTTCTTC. Its protein is CASSFGLSYNEQFF.

For this clone: A much larger clone differs from this one at a single base, so this may be a read error. Other DNA sequences in the sample encode the same CDR3. This rearrangement joins TRBV14 to TRBJ2-5; 8 nucleotides line up with TRBD2. The J call is uncertain, as TRBJ2-7 better fits the DNA end. The CDR3 covers 15 residues. CDR1 SGHDN and CDR2 FVKESK come from the germline V gene. The CDR3 protein is CASSRTSIRLYEQYF. The CDR3 coding sequence is TGTGCAAGCAGCCGGACTAGCATTCGTCTCTACGAGCAGTACTTC.

Concerning this clone: It is likely a read error: a sequence one base away is far more abundant. The chain is built from TRBV5-4 and TRBJ2-7, with D perhaps matching TRBD2 (6 bases). Germline assignment: CDR1 SGHNT and CDR2 YYREEE (reference sequence). This CDR3 comprises 15 residues. V was cut by 2 bases and J by 0 bases, with 12 bases left in between. As DNA, the CDR3 is TGTGCCAGCAGCTTAGGCGGGGCGAACTCCTACGAGCAGTACTTC. Residues: CASSLGGANSYEQYF.

The V call is TRBV28, the J call TRBJ2-3; 12 positions agree with TRBD2. Trimming at V came to 2 bases and at J to 4 bases, leaving 7 bases not matched to a gene. The CDR3 has 17 residues. Germline lookup yields CDR1 MDHEN and CDR2 SYDVKM. The CDR3 protein is CASSLHGLAGGADTQYF. CDR3 coding DNA: TGTGCCAGCAGTTTACACGGTCTAGCGGGAGGGGCAGATACGCAGTATTTT.

As to this clone: In the same sample, other DNA sequences code for this CDR3. This rearrangement joins TRBV19 to TRBJ2-6; TRBD2 might be the D (6 bases). CDR1 is LNHDA and CDR2 is SQIVND in the germline V gene (reference sequence). The germline V and J ends were trimmed by 3 bases and 1 base, with 10 bases remaining between them. CDR3 size: 16 residues. The CDR3: CASSIDGGSGANVLTF. The CDR3 DNA reads TGTGCCAGTAGTATTGACGGAGGGTCTGGGGCCAACGTCCTGACTTTC. Variable domain in full (rest from reference TRBV19 and TRBJ2-6): DGGITQSPKYLFRKEGQNVTLSCEQNLNHDAMYWYRQDPGQGLRLIYYSQIVNDFQKGDIAEGYSVSREKKESFPLTVTSAQKNPTAFYLCASSIDGGSGANVLTFGAGSRLTVL.

In regard to this clone: A read error likely explains this, since a far larger clone differs by one base. The identical CDR3 is also encoded by other nucleotide sequences in the sample. The V call is TRBV7-3, the J call TRBJ2-1; 9 nucleotides align to TRBD2. The CDR3 runs 16 residues. CDR1 and CDR2 from the germline V gene are SGHTA and FQGTGA. J gave up 8 bases and V 3 bases, and 11 bases lay outside the gene matches. The CDR3 protein is CASSFEVAGVLDEQFF. The CDR3 DNA follows: TGTGCCAGCAGCTTTGAGGTAGCGGGAGTTCTGGATGAGCAGTTCTTC.

This clone came up a few times. The chain couples TRBV11-1 to TRBJ2-5, with D perhaps assigned TRBD1 or TRBD2 (5 bases each). In germline, CDR1 is SGHAT, CDR2 FQDESV (reference sequence). V gave up 1 base and J gave up 1 base, with 13 bases separating them. The CDR3 covers 16 residues. Written as DNA, the CDR3 is TGTGCCAGCAGCTTAGGGACACCGGGACGCCAAGAGACCCAGTACTTC. Protein sequence: CASSLGTPGRQETQYF.